These 9 T cell receptor beta chains were all obtained from the same sample, sequenced in a study of T cell responses to AZD1222 COVID-19 vaccine. The data were produced by immunoSEQ multiplex PCR, yet TCRdb's version contains in-frame clones alone and is incomplete. The sample contains approximately 92,000 clones, approximately 90% of which appear only once. Sequenced here: peripheral blood, sampled on day 0 of AZD1222 vaccination. All receptors derive from an adult in good health.

V and J are TRBV6-5 and TRBJ2-2; TRBD2 agrees at 9 bases. Germline V gives CDR1 MNHEY, CDR2 SVGAGI. This CDR3 spans 16 amino acids. The junction had 5 bases not matched to a gene; V was cut back by 2 bases and J by 4 bases. The CDR3 DNA follows: TGTGCCAGCAGTTACAACTGGCGGGGGGGCACCGGGGAGCTGTTTTTT. This sequence encodes CASSYNWRGGTGELFF.

J is TRBJ2-7 and V is TRBV24-1; no reliable D call. CDR3 length: 11 residues. Trimming took off 9 bases at V and 3 bases at J, with 8 bases between the two ends. Germline loops: CDR1 KGHDR, CDR2 SFDVKD. The CDR3 DNA reads TGTGCCACCGCCAGAATCTACGAGCAGTACTTC. Its protein is CATARIYEQYF.

The chain has TRBV19 and TRBJ1-1; the D is unclear. Germline V gene sequence: CDR1 LNHDA, CDR2 SQIVND (reference sequence). V was trimmed by 4 bases and J by 5 bases, leaving 11 bases between them. The CDR3 covers 13 residues. Here the CDR3 DNA reads TGTGCCAGTAGTAAGGCTGGGGAGACTGAAGCTTTCTTT. Translated: CASSKAGETEAFF.

V usage is TRBV28 and J usage is TRBJ2-5, with D unresolved. CDR1 is MDHEN, CDR2 SYDVKM, per germline. The CDR3 length is 13 residues. V was clipped by 2 bases and J by 4 bases, with 8 bases between them. The CDR3 spells CASSLISLETQYF. DNA for the CDR3: TGTGCCAGCAGTTTAATATCCCTAGAGACCCAGTACTTC.

The rearrangement uses TRBV9 and TRBJ1-2, with D uncertain. Germline loops: CDR1 SGDLS, CDR2 YYNGEE. V lost 3 bases and J 2 bases, leaving 5 bases between the germline ends. This CDR3 comprises 12 residues. The CDR3, as DNA: TGTGCCAGCAGCGCGGACAACTATGGCTACACCTTC. It specifies CASSADNYGYTF.

The chain employs TRBV9 and TRBJ1-3; 7 bases are shared with TRBD1. V was clipped by 4 bases and J by 7 bases; unmatched bases: 17. The CDR3 has 17 residues. Looked up from germline, CDR1 is SGDLS and CDR2 is YYNGEE. This CDR3 reads CASSPRTGRVQGNTIYF. The CDR3 DNA follows: TGTGCCAGCAGCCCGAGAACGGGACGTGTACAGGGGAACACCATATATTTT.

The chain uses TRBV9 and TRBJ1-1; 10 nucleotides match TRBD1. Germline CDR1 is SGDLS and CDR2 is YYNGEE. Trimming at V came to 4 bases and at J to 1 base, leaving 7 bases not matched to a gene. The CDR3 has 16 amino acids. The CDR3 sequence is CASSTRDRGPNTEAFF. The DNA of the CDR3 is TGTGCCAGCAGCACCCGGGACAGGGGTCCGAACACTGAAGCTTTCTTT. Supplemented by reference TRBV9 and TRBJ1-1, the full variable domain reads DSGVTQTPKHLITATGQRVTLRCSPRSGDLSVYWYQQSLDQGLQFLIQYYNGEERAKGNILERFSAQQFPDLHSELNLSSLELGDSALYFCASSTRDRGPNTEAFFGQGTRLTVV.

This rearrangement joins TRBV5-4 to TRBJ2-3; 10 bases are a match to TRBD1. Germline V lookup: CDR1 SGHNT, CDR2 YYREEE (reference sequence). CDR3 length: 16 residues. The V segment lost 1 base and the J segment 5 bases; nucleotides outside the gene matches: 7. The CDR3 region is CASSLLRGQGQDTQYF. CDR3 DNA: TGTGCCAGCAGCTTGTTGCGGGGACAGGGGCAAGATACGCAGTATTTT. Drawing the rest from reference TRBV5-4 and TRBJ2-3, the complete variable domain is ETGVTQSPTHLIKTRGQQVTLRCSSQSGHNTVSWYQQALGQGPQFIFQYYREEENGRGNFPPRFSGLQFPNYSSELNVNALELDDSALYLCASSLLRGQGQDTQYFGPGTRLTVL.

The genes are TRBV18 and TRBJ1-2; no clear D gene. Germline CDR1 is KGHSH and CDR2 is LQKENI. This CDR3 comprises 12 residues. Trimming pared 2 bases from V and 8 bases from J, leaving 9 bases between. The DNA for the CDR3 is TGTGCCAGCTCACCAGACTCTGGGGGCTACACCTTC. It yields the protein CASSPDSGGYTF.